This entry describes one T cell receptor (beta chain). What it binds is unknown. This entry comes from a study of beta chain features in type 1 diabetes. Across the whole study: On cell yields, gender and age, patients and healthy donors were similar.

Study findings and constraints: Researchers caution that PCR might favor shorter templates, equally among patients and controls. In every one of the four CD4+ subsets, TCRB CDR3s were moderately but significantly shorter in Type 1 diabetes patients.

The CDR3 runs to 14 residues. V was trimmed by 5 bases and J by 5 bases, leaving 15 bases between them. CDR1 is SGHTA and CDR2 is FQGNSA in the germline V gene. Every bit of the isolated RNA underwent reverse transcription, so sequencing read expressed TCRB transcripts. The data were produced by immunoSEQ multiplex PCR, yet TCRdb's version contains in-frame clones alone and is incomplete. Of 230,000 or so clones in the sample, 15% to 20% were seen once. V is TRBV7-2 and J is TRBJ2-5, with no clear D. The material sequenced was naive CD4+ T cells from blood. This receptor was obtained from a man in his thirties or forties with type 1 diabetes. The CDR3 bases are TGTGCCAGCAGCCCCCGGCGCGTACGGGAGACCCAGTACTTC. It encodes CASSPRRVRETQYF.